The following is a T cell receptor (beta chain) sequence with its context. Germline values: CDR1 WSHSY, CDR2 SAAADI. The CDR3 length is 15 residues. V was clipped by 8 bases and J by 4 bases, with 19 bases between them. The sample originates from a study of STAT5B mutations in CD4+ large granular lymphocyte leukemia. The authors' processing: A productive frequency of 2.59 x 10-5 was the lowest detectable. The data were produced by immunoSEQ multiplex PCR, yet TCRdb's version contains in-frame clones alone and is incomplete. D and trimming come from the DNA, and the V and J calls and clone size come from that table. There are around 35,000 clones in the sample; about 85% occur only once, and 3.4% lies in the top ten.

This clonotype originated in a human donor in good health. Sequences were obtained from CD4+ T cells from blood buffy coats. The chain combines TRBV10-2 with TRBJ2-3; possibly TRBD2 for D (6 bases). The CDR3, as DNA: TGCGCCAGCGGCCTCTTTAGCGGTACCGCAGATACGCAGTATTTT. Translating it yields CASGLFSGTADTQYF.